This T cell receptor (beta chain) was recovered during a study of read filtering for tumor transcriptome and immune sequencing. The wider study: DNase treatment preceded whole-transcriptome library preparation. Per sample, TCR-region reads ranged about 4.05 to 11 million by IR-seq, roughly 85 to 1,300 by RNA-seq.

Study-wide results and caveats: Compared with RNA-seq, IR-seq gave much higher clonotype depth and reliability.

This library used roughly 370 ng RNA and molecular barcoded adaptors spanning alpha/delta and beta/gamma chains. TCRdb re-derived calls from the reads in MiXCR, one entry per CDR3 protein. The table has over 50,000 distinct CDR3 sequences, roughly 19% seen once. CDR1 and CDR2 (germline): SSHAT, FNYEAQ (reference sequence). The CDR3 runs to 16 residues. This clonotype was detected many times. Its specificity is unknown. The junction shows a germline mismatch at one end, possibly a read error. Sequencing used a population of CD138-negative cells sorted from bone marrow. The chain carries TRBV7-7 and TRBJ2-1; D is perhaps TRBD2 (6 bases). The clonotype originates from a donor aged 40 or over with multiple myeloma. The DNA for the CDR3 is TGTGCTAGCAGCGCGGTCCCTGGCGGGACGCACAATGAGCAGTTCTTC. This gives the protein CASSAVPGGTHNEQFF. The full variable domain, with the rest looked up from reference TRBV7-7 and TRBJ2-1, is GAGVSQSPRYKVTKRGQDVTLRCDPISSHATLYWYQQALGQGPEFLTYFNYEAQPDKSGLPSDRFSAERPEGSISTLTIQRTEQRDSAMYRCASSAVPGGTHNEQFFGPGTRLTVL.